The 8 T cell receptor beta chains below were found in one sample sequenced in a study of T cells after yellow fever vaccination (dated by TCRdb to the late 2010s). The method behind the library was 5' RACE. TCRdb lists the instrument as Illumina NovaSeq 6000. TCRdb passed the public sequencing reads through fastp at Q25 and MiXCR, retaining productive beta sequences. CDR3 protein sequences are deduplicated, and each keeps its most common genes and DNA. The sample table holds around 320,000 distinct CDR3 sequences, of which 7.5% to 9% were seen once. Approximately 3.3% of the sample belongs to the ten largest clones. The sample's treatment or condition, from its label and the paper: live attenuated yellow fever vaccine strain. The sample was CD4+ T cells sorted from PBMCs, taken 5 days after the yellow fever booster vaccination. These receptors all stem from a man younger than 30 who received the YFV17D yellow fever vaccine.

Many counts were recorded for this clonotype. This chain links TRBV5-1 with TRBJ2-2, with D unresolved. This CDR3 is 11 amino acids long. Trimming removed 6 bases at V and 3 bases at J, with 3 bases between. Germline V lookup: CDR1 SGHRS, CDR2 YFSETQ. The CDR3, as DNA: TGCGCCAGCATGGACACCGGGGAGCTGTTTTTT. It yields the protein CASMDTGELFF.

The chain carries TRBV10-2 and TRBJ1-5; D gene ambiguous. The CDR3 spans 15 residues. V shed 6 bases and J shed 1 base, with 13 bases lying between them. CDR1 is WSHSY, CDR2 SAAADI, per germline. CDR3 in DNA: TGCGCCAGCAGACCGACGGCAGCCAGCAATCAGCCCCAGCATTTT. Its protein product is CASRPTAASNQPQHF.

The chain is built from TRBV27 and TRBJ2-5; 8 bases fit TRBD2. Trimming removed 4 bases from V and 1 base from J; junction bases left unmatched: 14. The CDR3 contains 18 residues. From germline, CDR1 is MNHEY and CDR2 SMNVEV (reference sequence). This chain's CDR3 is CASSSSLPGGGSQETQYF. CDR3 nucleotides: TGTGCCAGCAGTTCCTCCCTACCGGGGGGGGGGTCCCAAGAGACCCAGTACTTC.

This clonotype was detected many times. This chain links TRBV10-1 with TRBJ2-1; 9 nucleotides match TRBD1. The J segment lost 3 bases and the V segment lost 2 bases, leaving 5 bases of the junction unmatched. The germline V gene has CDR1 WNHNN and CDR2 SYGVQD (reference sequence). The CDR3 totals 16 residues. As DNA, the CDR3 is TGCGCCAGCAGTGAGGGAAGGACAGGGGACTACAATGAGCAGTTCTTC. Protein product: CASSEGRTGDYNEQFF.

V and J are TRBV6-2 or TRBV6-3 and TRBJ2-7; TRBD1 matches 9 bases. V lost 6 bases, J lost 3 bases, and 15 bases stayed unmatched. The CDR3 length is 17 residues. Germline assignment: CDR1 MNHEY and CDR2 SVGEGT. Here the CDR3 reads CASRKGQGNPEDYEQYF. The DNA of the CDR3 is TGTGCCAGCAGAAAAGGACAGGGGAACCCGGAGGACTACGAGCAGTACTTC.

This clonotype showed up just a few times. The rearrangement joins TRBV10-3 to TRBJ2-5, with 10 bases fitting TRBD1. Losses at the gene ends were 10 bases for V and 5 bases for J; bases not matched to a gene: 16. Germline V gene sequence: CDR1 ENHRY, CDR2 SYGVKD. CDR3 size: 16 residues. The CDR3 loop reads CATRGGRQGAAETQYF. The CDR3, as DNA: TGTGCCACCAGGGGGGGACGACAGGGGGCGGCGGAGACCCAGTACTTC.

This clonotype was detected once. The junction departs from germline at one end; a sequencing error may be responsible. The chain couples TRBV12-3 or TRBV12-4 to TRBJ2-3; 9 bases match TRBD1. The CDR3 is made up of 16 amino acids. CDR3 nucleotide sequence: TGTGCCAGCAGTGTGCCGGGACAGGGCTACACAGATACTCAGTATTTT. Encoded protein: CASSVPGQGYTDTQYF.

This clonotype occurred many times. V usage is TRBV29-1 and J usage is TRBJ2-7; perhaps D is TRBD1 or TRBD2 (5 bases each). V was shortened by 3 bases and J by 0 bases, with 12 bases between the two germline ends. Germline V gives CDR1 SQVTM, CDR2 ANQGSEA. The CDR3 sequence is 14 residues long. CDR3 DNA sequence: TGCAGCGTTGAGGGACCCCTGGCCTCCTACGAGCAGTACGTC. Protein sequence: CSVEGPLASYEQYV.